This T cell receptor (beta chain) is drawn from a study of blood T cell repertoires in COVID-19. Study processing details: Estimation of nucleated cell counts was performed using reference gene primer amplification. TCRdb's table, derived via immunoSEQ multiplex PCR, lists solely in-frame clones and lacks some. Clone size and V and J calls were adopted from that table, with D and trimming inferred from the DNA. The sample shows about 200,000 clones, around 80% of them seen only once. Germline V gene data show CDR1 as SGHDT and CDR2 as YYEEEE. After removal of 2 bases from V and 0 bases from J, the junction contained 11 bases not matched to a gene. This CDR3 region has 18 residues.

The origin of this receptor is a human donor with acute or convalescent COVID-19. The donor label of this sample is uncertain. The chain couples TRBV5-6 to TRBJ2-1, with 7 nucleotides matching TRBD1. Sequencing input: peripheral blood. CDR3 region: CASSLFLSDRSSYNEQFF. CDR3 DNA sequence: TGTGCCAGCAGCTTATTTCTCTCGGACAGGAGCTCCTACAATGAGCAGTTCTTC.